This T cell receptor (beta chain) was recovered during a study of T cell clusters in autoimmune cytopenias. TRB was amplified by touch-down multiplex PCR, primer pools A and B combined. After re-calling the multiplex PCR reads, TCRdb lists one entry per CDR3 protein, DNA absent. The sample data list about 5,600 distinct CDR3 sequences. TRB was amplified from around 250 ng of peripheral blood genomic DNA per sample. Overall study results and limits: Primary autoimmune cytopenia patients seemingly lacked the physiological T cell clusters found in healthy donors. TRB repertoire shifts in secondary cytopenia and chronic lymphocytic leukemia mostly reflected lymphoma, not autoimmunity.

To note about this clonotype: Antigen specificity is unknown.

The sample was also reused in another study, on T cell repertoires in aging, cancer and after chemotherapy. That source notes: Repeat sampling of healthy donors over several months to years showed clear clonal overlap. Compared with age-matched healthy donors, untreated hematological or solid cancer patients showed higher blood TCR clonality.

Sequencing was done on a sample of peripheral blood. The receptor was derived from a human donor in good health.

CDR3 residues: CASSPDSFTNYGYTF. The chain joins TRBV18 to TRBJ1-2; as DNA is missing, the TRBD1 call by TCRdb cannot be tested. CDR3 length: 15 residues. CDR1 and CDR2 from the germline V gene are KGHSH and LQKENI.